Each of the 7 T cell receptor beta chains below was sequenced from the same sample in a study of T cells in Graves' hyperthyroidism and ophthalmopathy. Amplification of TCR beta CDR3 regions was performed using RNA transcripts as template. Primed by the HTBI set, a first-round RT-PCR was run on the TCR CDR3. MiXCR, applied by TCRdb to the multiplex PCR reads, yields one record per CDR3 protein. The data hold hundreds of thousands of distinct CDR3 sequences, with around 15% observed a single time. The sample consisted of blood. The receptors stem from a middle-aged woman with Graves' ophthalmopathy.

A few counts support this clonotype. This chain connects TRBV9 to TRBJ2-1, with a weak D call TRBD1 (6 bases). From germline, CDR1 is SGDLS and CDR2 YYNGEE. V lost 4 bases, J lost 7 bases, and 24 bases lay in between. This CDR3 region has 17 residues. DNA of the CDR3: TGTGCCAGCAGCTTCCCACGGGGACACTCTTCTCGAAATGAGCAGTTCTTC. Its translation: CASSFPRGHSSRNEQFF.

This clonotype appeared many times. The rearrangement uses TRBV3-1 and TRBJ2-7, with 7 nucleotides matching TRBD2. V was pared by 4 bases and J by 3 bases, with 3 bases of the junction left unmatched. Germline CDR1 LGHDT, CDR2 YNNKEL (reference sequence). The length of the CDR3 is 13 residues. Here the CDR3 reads CASSRSGGYEQYF. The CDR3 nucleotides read TGTGCCAGCAGCCGCTCGGGGGGCTACGAGCAGTACTTC.

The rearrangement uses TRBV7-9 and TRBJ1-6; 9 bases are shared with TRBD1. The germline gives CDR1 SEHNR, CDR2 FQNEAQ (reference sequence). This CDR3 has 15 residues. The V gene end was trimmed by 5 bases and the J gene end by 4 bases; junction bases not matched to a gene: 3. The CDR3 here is CASSAGTGYNSPLHF. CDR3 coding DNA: TGTGCCAGCAGCGCCGGGACAGGGTATAATTCACCCCTCCACTTT. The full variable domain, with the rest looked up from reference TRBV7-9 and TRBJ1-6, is DTGVSQNPRHKITKRGQNVTFRCDPISEHNRLYWYRQTLGQGPEFLTYFQNEAQLEKSRLLSDRFSAERPKGSFSTLEIQRTEQGDSAMYLCASSAGTGYNSPLHFGNGTRLTVT.

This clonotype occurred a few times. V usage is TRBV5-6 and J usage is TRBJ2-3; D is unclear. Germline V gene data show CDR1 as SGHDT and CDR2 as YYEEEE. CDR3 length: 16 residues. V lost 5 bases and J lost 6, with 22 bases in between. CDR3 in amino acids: CASSRRQRAKGDTQYF. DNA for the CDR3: TGTGCCAGCAGTCGAAGGCAGCGCGCCAAAGGGGATACGCAGTATTTT.

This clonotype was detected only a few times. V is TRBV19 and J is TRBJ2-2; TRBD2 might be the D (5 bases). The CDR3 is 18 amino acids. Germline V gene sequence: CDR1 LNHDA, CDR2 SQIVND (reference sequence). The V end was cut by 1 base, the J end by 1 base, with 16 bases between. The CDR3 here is CASSIGHSGMWNTGELFF. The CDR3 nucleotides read TGTGCCAGTAGTATAGGTCACTCGGGGATGTGGAACACCGGGGAGCTGTTTTTT.

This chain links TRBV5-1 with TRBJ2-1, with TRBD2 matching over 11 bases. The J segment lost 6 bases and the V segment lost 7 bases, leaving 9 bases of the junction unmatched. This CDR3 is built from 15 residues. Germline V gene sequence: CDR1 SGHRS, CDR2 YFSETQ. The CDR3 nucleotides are TGCGCCAGCGCCACCGGACTAGCGGGCCCCAATGAGCAGTTCTTC. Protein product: CASATGLAGPNEQFF.

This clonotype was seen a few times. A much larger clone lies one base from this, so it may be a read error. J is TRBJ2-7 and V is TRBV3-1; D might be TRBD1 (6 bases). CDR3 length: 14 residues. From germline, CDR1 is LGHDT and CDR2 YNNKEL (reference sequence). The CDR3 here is CACSSRDNSYEQYF. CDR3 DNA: TGTGCCTGCAGTTCACGGGACAACTCCTACGAGCAGTACTTC.